This TCR beta chain was captured by sequencing in a study of lymphopenia after photon versus proton radiotherapy (dated by TCRdb to the late 2010s). General notes on the study: Photon and proton radiation therapy were compared by the study for their immunological effects in patients with gastrointestinal tumors who developed high-grade lymphopenia. The cohort comprised approximately 21 patients with gastrointestinal tumors who received either photon or proton therapy and then developed lymphopenia. The goal of the study was to characterize the differences between the two radiation modalities in how they affect the immune system.

The library was obtained by the immunoSEQ multiplex PCR assay. Alongside multiparametric flow cytometry, deep sequencing of rearranged TCR beta loci was used to profile the T cell repertoires. TCRdb carries this immuneACCESS record with in-frame sequences only. Its versions omit some clonotypes, under half of them owing to an unresolved V gene in the studies checked, with the rest unexplained. For this sample there are 17,000 or so clones; approximately 82% appear just once. The top ten clonotypes cover roughly 20% of the sample. The V end gives up 1 base and the J end 7 bases, leaving 16 bases in the junction not matched to a gene. Looking up the germline V gene yields CDR1 SGHNT and CDR2 YENEEA. Counted from cysteine to phenylalanine, this CDR3 has 19 amino acids. The retained sequence is limited to the CDR3, 57 bases, with the frame set at the first base. Overall study outcomes, separate from this receptor: After the lymphocyte count nadir, repertoires from photon-treated patients showed oligoclonal expansion, particularly of CD8+ Temra cells, and this expansion drove the decline in diversity. The survival association was assessed only in patients who died, and the authors presented better survival with proton therapy as a possibility rather than a demonstrated result. Relative stability during treatment was observed in proton-treated patients, whereas loss of naive T cells and TCR diversity and gain of effector/memory populations were observed in photon-treated patients. Across the cohort, a larger post-nadir drop in TCR diversity was inversely correlated with overall survival time among patients who died.

The sample holds one count of this clone. Its target antigen remains unknown. No base quality information exists; no much larger clone differs at one position. This specimen was peripheral blood, taken from a patient treated with proton-based radiotherapy. The chain uses TRBV11-3 and TRBJ2-5; 12 bases in between match TRBD2. The clonotype was recovered from a man between 65 and 85 years old with pancreatic cancer. CDR3 loop: CASSLAVLAGGGPSGTQYF. At the DNA level, the sequence is TGTGCCAGCAGCTTAGCTGTACTAGCGGGAGGAGGACCGTCAGGGACCCAGTACTTC.